The clone carrying this TCR beta chain was found a few times. Its specificity is unknown. This CDR3 spans 12 amino acids. Germline lookup yields CDR1 SGHRS and CDR2 YFSETQ. V was clipped by 0 bases and J by 8 bases, with 8 bases between them. What was sequenced were expressed TCRB transcripts, since all of the isolated RNA had been reverse transcribed. Sequencing used immunoSEQ multiplex PCR; TCRdb keeps in-frame clones, though not all of them. The table shows about 250,000 clones, with roughly 13% occurring only once. These data come from a study of beta chain features in type 1 diabetes. Study-wide results and limits: The naive, central memory and Treg TCRB repertoires looked more alike in patients than they did in healthy donors.

Central memory, naive, regulatory and stem cell-like memory CD4+ cells were sorted by CD45RO/CCR7/CD25/CD127/CD95/CD27. The origin of this receptor is a woman aged 35 to 49 in good health. V usage is TRBV5-1 and J usage is TRBJ1-2; no clear D. The source material was naive CD4+ T cells from blood. Here the CDR3 DNA reads TGCGCCAGCAGCTTGGTTGCCGGGGGCTACACCTTC. Translation gives CASSLVAGGYTF.